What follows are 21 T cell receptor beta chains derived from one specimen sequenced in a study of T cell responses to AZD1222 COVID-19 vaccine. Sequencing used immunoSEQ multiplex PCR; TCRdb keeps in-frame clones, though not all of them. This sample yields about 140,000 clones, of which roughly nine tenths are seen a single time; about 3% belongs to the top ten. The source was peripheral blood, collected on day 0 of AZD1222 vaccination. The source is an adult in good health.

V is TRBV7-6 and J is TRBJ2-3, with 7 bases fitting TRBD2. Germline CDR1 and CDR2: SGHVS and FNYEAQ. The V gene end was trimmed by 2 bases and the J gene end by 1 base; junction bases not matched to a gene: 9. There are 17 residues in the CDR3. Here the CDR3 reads CASSLIRGGEGTDTQYF. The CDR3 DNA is TGTGCCAGCAGCTTAATAAGGGGAGGGGAAGGCACAGATACGCAGTATTTT.

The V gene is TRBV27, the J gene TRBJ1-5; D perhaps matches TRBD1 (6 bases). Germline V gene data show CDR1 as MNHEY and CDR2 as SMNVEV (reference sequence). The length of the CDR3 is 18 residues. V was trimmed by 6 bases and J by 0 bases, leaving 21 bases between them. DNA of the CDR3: TGTGCCAGCAGGGCTTGGGGAGGGCAGGGGTATAGCAATCAGCCCCAGCATTTT. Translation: CASRAWGGQGYSNQPQHF.

The CDR3 spells CASSVRGTGGTSGANVLTF. CDR3 coding DNA: TGTGCCAGCAGCGTAAGAGGGACAGGGGGGACTTCTGGGGCCAACGTCCTGACTTTC. This chain links TRBV9 with TRBJ2-6, with 11 bases aligning to TRBD1. Unmatched junction bases numbered 7, after V lost 1 base and J lost 1 base. Germline V gene sequence: CDR1 SGDLS, CDR2 YYNGEE. This CDR3 has 19 residues.

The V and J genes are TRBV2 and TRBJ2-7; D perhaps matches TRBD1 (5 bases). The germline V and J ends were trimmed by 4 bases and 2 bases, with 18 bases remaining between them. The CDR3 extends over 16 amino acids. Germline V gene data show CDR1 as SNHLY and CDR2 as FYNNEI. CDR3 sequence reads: CASSGTISEATYEQYF. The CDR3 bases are TGTGCCAGCAGTGGGACAATAAGCGAGGCGACCTACGAGCAGTACTTC.

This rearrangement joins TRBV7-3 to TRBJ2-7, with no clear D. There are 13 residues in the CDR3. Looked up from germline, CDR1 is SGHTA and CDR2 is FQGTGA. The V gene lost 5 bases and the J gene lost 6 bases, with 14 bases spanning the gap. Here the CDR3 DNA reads TGTGCCAGCAGCATTACAGAGTCGAGCGAGCAGTACTTC. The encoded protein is CASSITESSEQYF.

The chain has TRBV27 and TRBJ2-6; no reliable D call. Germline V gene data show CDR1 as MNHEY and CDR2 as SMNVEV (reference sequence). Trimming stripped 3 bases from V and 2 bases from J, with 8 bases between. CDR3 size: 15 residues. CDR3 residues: CASSFNPAGANVLTF. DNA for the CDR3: TGTGCCAGCAGTTTCAATCCCGCTGGGGCCAACGTCCTGACTTTC.

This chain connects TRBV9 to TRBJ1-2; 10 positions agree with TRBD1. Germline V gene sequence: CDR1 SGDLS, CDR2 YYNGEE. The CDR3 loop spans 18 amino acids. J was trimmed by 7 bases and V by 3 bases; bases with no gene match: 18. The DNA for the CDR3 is TGTGCCAGCAGCGCCGCTCCCCGGGACAGGGGTTTTTGGGTTGGCTACACCTTC. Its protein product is CASSAAPRDRGFWVGYTF.

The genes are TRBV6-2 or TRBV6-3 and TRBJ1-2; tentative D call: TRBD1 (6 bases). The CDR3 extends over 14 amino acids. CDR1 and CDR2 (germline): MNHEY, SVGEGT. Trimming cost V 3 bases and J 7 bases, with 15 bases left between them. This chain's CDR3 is CASSYRQDPSGYTF. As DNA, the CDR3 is TGTGCCAGCAGTTATCGACAGGACCCCTCTGGCTACACCTTC.

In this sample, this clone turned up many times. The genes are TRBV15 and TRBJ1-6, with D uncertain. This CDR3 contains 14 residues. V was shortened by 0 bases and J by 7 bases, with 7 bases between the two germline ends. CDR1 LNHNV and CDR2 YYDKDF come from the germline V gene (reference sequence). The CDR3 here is CATSRDTENSPLHF. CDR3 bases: TGTGCCACCAGCAGAGATACAGAAAATTCACCCCTCCACTTT.

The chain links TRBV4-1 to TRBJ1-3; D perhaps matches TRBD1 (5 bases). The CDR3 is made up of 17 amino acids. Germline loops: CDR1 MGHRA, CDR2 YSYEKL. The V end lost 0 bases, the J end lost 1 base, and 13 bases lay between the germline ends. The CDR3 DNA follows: TGCGCCAGCAGCCAAGATGTCGACAGCTATTCTGGAAACACCATATATTTT. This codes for CASSQDVDSYSGNTIYF.

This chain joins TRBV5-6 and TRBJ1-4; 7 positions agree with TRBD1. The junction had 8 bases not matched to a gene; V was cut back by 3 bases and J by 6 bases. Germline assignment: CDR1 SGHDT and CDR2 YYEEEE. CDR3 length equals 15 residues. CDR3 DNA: TGTGCCAGCAGCTCACCGCACAGGGGCGATGAAAAACTGTTTTTT. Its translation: CASSSPHRGDEKLFF. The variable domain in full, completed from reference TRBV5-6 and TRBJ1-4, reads DAGVTQSPTHLIKTRGQQVTLRCSPKSGHDTVSWYQQALGQGPQFIFQYYEEEERQRGNFPDRFSGHQFPNYSSELNVNALLLGDSALYLCASSSPHRGDEKLFFGSGTQLSVL.

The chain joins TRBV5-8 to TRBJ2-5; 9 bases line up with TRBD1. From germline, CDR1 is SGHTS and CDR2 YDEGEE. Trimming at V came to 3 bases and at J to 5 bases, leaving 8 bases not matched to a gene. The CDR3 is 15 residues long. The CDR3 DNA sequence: TGTGCCAGCAGCTCGACAGGGGGTCATCTTGAGACCCAGTACTTC. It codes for CASSSTGGHLETQYF.

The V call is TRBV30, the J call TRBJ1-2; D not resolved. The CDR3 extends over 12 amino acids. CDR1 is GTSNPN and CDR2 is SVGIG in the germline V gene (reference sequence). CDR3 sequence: CAYTRGSYGYTF. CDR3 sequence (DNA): TGTGCGTATACGCGGGGTAGCTATGGCTACACCTTC. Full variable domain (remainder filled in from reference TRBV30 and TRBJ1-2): SQTIHQWPATLVQPVGSPLSLECTVEGTSNPNLYWYRQAAGRGLQLLFYSVGIGQISSEVPQNLSASRPQDRQFILSSKKLLLSDSGFYLCAYTRGSYGYTFGSGTRLTVV.

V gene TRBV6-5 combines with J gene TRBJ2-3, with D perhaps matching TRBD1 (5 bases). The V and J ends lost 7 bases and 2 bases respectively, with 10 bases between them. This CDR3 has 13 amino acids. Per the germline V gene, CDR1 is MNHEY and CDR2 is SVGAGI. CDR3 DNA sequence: TGTGCCAGCACACGACAGCCCACAGATACGCAGTATTTT. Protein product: CASTRQPTDTQYF.

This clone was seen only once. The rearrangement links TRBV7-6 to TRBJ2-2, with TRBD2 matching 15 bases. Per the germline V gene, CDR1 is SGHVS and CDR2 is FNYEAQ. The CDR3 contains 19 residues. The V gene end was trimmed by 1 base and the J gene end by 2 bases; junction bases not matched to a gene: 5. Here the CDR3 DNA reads TGTGCCAGCAGCTTAGTCGGACTAGCGGGAGGGGTAAACACCGGGGAGCTGTTTTTT. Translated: CASSLVGLAGGVNTGELFF.

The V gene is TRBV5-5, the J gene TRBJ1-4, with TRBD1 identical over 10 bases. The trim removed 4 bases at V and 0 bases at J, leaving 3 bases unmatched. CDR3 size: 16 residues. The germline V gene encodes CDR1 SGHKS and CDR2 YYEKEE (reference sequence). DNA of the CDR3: TGTGCCAGCAGCGCTGGACAGGGGGCAACTAATGAAAAACTGTTTTTT. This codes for CASSAGQGATNEKLFF.

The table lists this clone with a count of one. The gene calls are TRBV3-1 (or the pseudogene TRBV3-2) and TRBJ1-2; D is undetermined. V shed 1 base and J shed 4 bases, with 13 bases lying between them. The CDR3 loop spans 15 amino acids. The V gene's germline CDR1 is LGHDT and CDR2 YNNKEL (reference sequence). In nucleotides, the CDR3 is TGTGCCAGCAGCCAAGGTATGTCTATCGCCTATGGCTACACCTTC. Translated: CASSQGMSIAYGYTF.

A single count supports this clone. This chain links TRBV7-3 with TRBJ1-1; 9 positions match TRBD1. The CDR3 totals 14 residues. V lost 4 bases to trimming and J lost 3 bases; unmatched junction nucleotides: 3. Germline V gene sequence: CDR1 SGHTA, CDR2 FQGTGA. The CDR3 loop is CASSSRDRDTEAFF. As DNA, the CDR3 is TGTGCCAGCAGCTCCCGGGACAGGGACACTGAAGCTTTCTTT.

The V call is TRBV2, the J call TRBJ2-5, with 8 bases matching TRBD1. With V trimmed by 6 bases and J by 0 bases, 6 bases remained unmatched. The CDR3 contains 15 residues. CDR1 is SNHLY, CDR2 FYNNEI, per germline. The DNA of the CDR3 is TGTGCCAGCAGGGAAATGACAGGGGACCAAGAGACCCAGTACTTC. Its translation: CASREMTGDQETQYF.

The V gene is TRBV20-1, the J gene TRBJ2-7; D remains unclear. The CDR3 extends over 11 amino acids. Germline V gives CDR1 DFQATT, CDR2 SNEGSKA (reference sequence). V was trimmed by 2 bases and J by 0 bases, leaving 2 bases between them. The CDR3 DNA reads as TGCAGTGCTAGATACTCCTACGAGCAGTACTTC. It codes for CSARYSYEQYF.

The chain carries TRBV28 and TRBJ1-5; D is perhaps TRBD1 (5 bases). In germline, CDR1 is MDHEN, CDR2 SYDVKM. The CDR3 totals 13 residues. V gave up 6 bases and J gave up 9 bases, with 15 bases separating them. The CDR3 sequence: CASRGQFTGPQHF. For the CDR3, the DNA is TGTGCCAGCAGGGGGCAGTTCACCGGGCCCCAGCATTTT. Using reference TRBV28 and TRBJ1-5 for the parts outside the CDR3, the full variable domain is DVKVTQSSRYLVKRTGEKVFLECVQDMDHENMFWYRQDPGLGLRLIYFSYDVKMKEKGDIPEGYSVSREKKERFSLILESASTNQTSMYLCASRGQFTGPQHFGDGTRLSIL.